This TCR beta chain was captured by sequencing in a study of early T cells in non-severe SARS-CoV-2 infection. Study-level background: The sequenced material was bulk RNA from unsorted whole blood, and its chains were unpaired.

General study findings and limits: Clonotype matching in VDJdb favored anti-spike CD8 responses and did not capture private and CD4 specificities.

This clonotype is judged medium-sized (0.01 to 0.1%). Its antigen is not identified. Attachment of unique molecular identifiers to individual cDNA molecules was performed. From the 5' RACE reads, TCRdb called clonotypes with MiXCR, one entry per CDR3 protein. The table includes some 30,000 distinct CDR3 sequences, about 4.9% detected once. Germline V lookup: CDR1 GTSNPN, CDR2 SVGIG (reference sequence). This CDR3 has 14 amino acids. V lost 3 bases, J lost 7 bases, and 6 bases stayed unmatched. The rearrangement joins TRBV30 to TRBJ1-6, with 7 nucleotides matching TRBD1. This TCR derives from an adult who was a healthcare worker with PCR-confirmed SARS-CoV-2 infection or an uninfected control (not recorded which). This specimen consisted of whole blood, obtained at baseline. CDR3 residues: CAWRPPGGNSPLHF. For the CDR3, the DNA is TGTGCCTGGAGACCACCAGGGGGGAATTCACCCCTCCACTTT.